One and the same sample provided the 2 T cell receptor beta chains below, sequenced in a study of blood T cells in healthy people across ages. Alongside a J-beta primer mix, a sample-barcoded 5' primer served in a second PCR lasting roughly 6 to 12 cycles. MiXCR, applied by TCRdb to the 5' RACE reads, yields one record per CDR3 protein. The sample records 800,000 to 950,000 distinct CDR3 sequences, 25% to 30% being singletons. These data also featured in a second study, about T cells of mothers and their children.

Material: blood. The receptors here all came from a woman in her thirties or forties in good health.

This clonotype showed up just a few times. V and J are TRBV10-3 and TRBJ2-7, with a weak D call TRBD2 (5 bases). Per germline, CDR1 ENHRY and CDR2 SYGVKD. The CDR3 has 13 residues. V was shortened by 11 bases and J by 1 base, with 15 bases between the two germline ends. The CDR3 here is CASKARESYEQYF. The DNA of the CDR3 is TGTGCCTCAAAGGCACGGGAATCCTACGAGCAGTACTTC.

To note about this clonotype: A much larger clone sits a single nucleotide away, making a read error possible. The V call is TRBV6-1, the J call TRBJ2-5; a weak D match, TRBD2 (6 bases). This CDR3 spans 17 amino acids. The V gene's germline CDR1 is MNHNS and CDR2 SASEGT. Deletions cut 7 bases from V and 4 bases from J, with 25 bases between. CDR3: CASNPRGRVAVRETQYF. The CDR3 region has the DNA TGTGCCAGCAACCCAAGAGGTCGGGTAGCGGTCCGAGAGACCCAGTACTTC.